The 24 T cell receptor beta chains in this list originate from one sample, sequenced in a study of T cell changes during pregnancy in multiple sclerosis (dated by TCRdb to the late 2010s). Libraries were made using the immunoSEQ multiplex PCR assay. In its TCRdb copy, this immuneACCESS table keeps in-frame sequences only and misses some clones. Where compared with another copy, unresolved V genes explain less than half of these, and the others have no known cause. Within this sample are tens of thousands of clones, with about nine tenths of them counted one time only. Approximately 6.1% of the sample belongs to the ten largest clones. The starting material was CD8+ T cells from peripheral blood mononuclear cells, obtained in the second trimester of pregnancy. These TCRs come from a female donor with multiple sclerosis, enrolled in a pregnancy study.

J is TRBJ2-1 and V is TRBV5-6; 9 bases are shared with TRBD2. J gave up 5 bases and V 0 bases, and 3 bases lay outside the gene matches. Germline lookup yields CDR1 SGHDT and CDR2 YYEEEE. There are 15 residues in the CDR3. The CDR3 spells CASSLVAGVDNEQFF. Here the CDR3 DNA reads TGTGCCAGCAGCTTGGTAGCGGGAGTCGACAATGAGCAGTTCTTC.

The chain carries TRBV28 and TRBJ2-3; possible D gene TRBD2, 5 bases. Germline V gene sequence: CDR1 MDHEN, CDR2 SYDVKM. The CDR3 sequence is 13 residues long. Between the trimmed V and J ends, which lost 6 bases and 5 bases, there was a span of 12 bases. The CDR3 region is CASSPGEGDTQYF. The DNA for the CDR3 is TGTGCCAGCAGCCCCGGCGAGGGAGATACGCAGTATTTT.

This sequence joins TRBV27 and TRBJ2-1, with D possibly matching TRBD1 (5 bases). Trimming took 5 bases from V and 10 from J, leaving 12 bases between them. The CDR3 contains 12 residues. Germline CDR1 and CDR2: MNHEY and SMNVEV (reference sequence). The CDR3 region has the DNA TGTGCCAGCAGTCCCTCAGGGAAGGAGCAGTTCTTC. Translated, it gives CASSPSGKEQFF.

This sequence joins TRBV29-1 and TRBJ1-5; 7 bases align to TRBD1. Germline assignment: CDR1 SQVTM and CDR2 ANQGSEA. V gave up 6 bases and J gave up 3 bases; unmatched junction bases: 5. The CDR3 length is 13 residues. This chain's CDR3 is CSVATGTNQPQHF. In DNA form, the CDR3 reads TGCAGCGTGGCGACAGGGACCAATCAGCCCCAGCATTTT. Variable domain in full (rest from reference TRBV29-1 and TRBJ1-5): SAVISQKPSRDICQRGTSLTIQCQVDSQVTMMFWYRQQPGQSLTLIATANQGSEATYESGFVIDKFPISRPNLTFSTLTVSNMSPEDSSIYLCSVATGTNQPQHFGDGTRLSIL.

The chain uses TRBV4-3 and TRBJ2-3; tentative D call: TRBD2 (6 bases). Trimming pared 4 bases from V and 4 bases from J, leaving 15 bases between. The CDR3 sequence is 15 residues long. CDR1 and CDR2 (germline): LGHNA, YSLEER. CDR3: CASSPRGGEADTQYF. CDR3 coding DNA: TGCGCCAGCAGCCCACGAGGAGGGGAGGCAGATACGCAGTATTTT.

This chain connects TRBV7-9 to TRBJ2-1, with 11 nucleotides matching TRBD2. This CDR3 has 16 amino acids. J gave up 8 bases and V 6 bases, and 12 bases lay outside the gene matches. Germline values: CDR1 SEHNR, CDR2 FQNEAQ (reference sequence). The CDR3 region has the DNA TGTGCCAGCAGTCGTTATAGCGGGAGGGTTTACGATGAGCAGTTCTTC. Translation gives CASSRYSGRVYDEQFF. Using reference TRBV7-9 and TRBJ2-1 for the parts outside the CDR3, the full variable domain is DTGVSQNPRHKITKRGQNVTFRCDPISEHNRLYWYRQTLGQGPEFLTYFQNEAQLEKSRLLSDRFSAERPKGSFSTLEIQRTEQGDSAMYLCASSRYSGRVYDEQFFGPGTRLTVL.

The chain couples TRBV29-1 to TRBJ2-1; D is unresolved. V was clipped by 6 bases and J by 4 bases, with 4 bases between them. Germline CDR1 and CDR2: SQVTM and ANQGSEA. The length of the CDR3 is 10 residues. The CDR3 region is CSVQYNEQFF. The CDR3 bases are TGCAGCGTCCAATACAATGAGCAGTTCTTC.

CDR3 sequence: CASTLGTGSGGNTIYF. The CDR3 bases are TGTGCCAGCACCCTGGGGACAGGGTCAGGTGGAAACACCATATATTTT. The chain has TRBV9 and TRBJ1-3; 9 bases agree with TRBD1. The CDR3 length is 16 residues. V trimming: 6 bases; J trimming: 3 bases; junction bases outside the gene matches: 10. CDR1 is SGDLS and CDR2 is YYNGEE in the germline V gene.

The chain links TRBV19 to TRBJ2-5, with 7 bases lining up with TRBD2. CDR1 and CDR2 from the germline V gene are LNHDA and SQIVND (reference sequence). The length of the CDR3 is 13 residues. V dropped 6 bases and J dropped 4; count of bases not matched to a gene: 5. The CDR3 sequence: CASSGEGPETQYF. Written as DNA, the CDR3 is TGTGCCAGTAGCGGGGAGGGCCCAGAGACCCAGTACTTC.

Many counts were recorded for this clone. V gene TRBV6-1 combines with J gene TRBJ2-3; 9 bases are shared with TRBD2. The CDR3 totals 16 residues. Germline values: CDR1 MNHNS, CDR2 SASEGT. J lost 0 bases, V lost 2 bases, and 3 bases had no gene match. The CDR3 reads CASSELTSGSTDTQYF. The CDR3, as DNA: TGTGCCAGCAGTGAATTGACTAGCGGTAGCACAGATACGCAGTATTTT.

This clone was counted once. The chain employs TRBV5-1 and TRBJ2-7; 8 bases fit TRBD2. Losses at the gene ends were 7 bases for V and 1 base for J; bases not matched to a gene: 7. This CDR3 contains 14 residues. Germline assignment: CDR1 SGHRS and CDR2 YFSETQ. CDR3 residues: CASETGLGSYEQYF. CDR3 coding DNA: TGCGCCAGCGAGACGGGACTAGGGTCCTACGAGCAGTACTTC. Full variable domain (missing parts from reference TRBV5-1 and TRBJ2-7): KAGVTQTPRYLIKTRGQQVTLSCSPISGHRSVSWYQQTPGQGLQFLFEYFSETQRNKGNFPGRFSGRQFSNSRSEMNVSTLELGDSALYLCASETGLGSYEQYFGPGTRLTVT.

The V and J genes are TRBV6-6 and TRBJ2-7; 9 bases match TRBD2. Germline-derived CDR1 and CDR2 are MNHNY and SVGAGI (reference sequence). The CDR3 loop spans 16 amino acids. The V and J ends lost 6 bases and 0 bases, in that order; junction bases with no gene match: 9. The CDR3 DNA is TGTGCCAGCAGATTAGATAGCGGGAGCCTCTCCTACGAGCAGTACTTC. Translating gives CASRLDSGSLSYEQYF.

J is TRBJ1-2 and V is TRBV19, with TRBD1 matching over 8 bases. V trimming: 5 bases; J trimming: 0 bases; junction bases outside the gene matches: 2. The germline V gene has CDR1 LNHDA and CDR2 SQIVND (reference sequence). The CDR3 consists of 14 residues. CDR3 amino acids: CASSVQGANYGYTF. For the CDR3, the DNA is TGTGCCAGTAGTGTACAGGGGGCTAACTATGGCTACACCTTC.

This clone was seen a single time. The chain joins TRBV9 to TRBJ1-1, with D perhaps matching TRBD1 (6 bases). The V gene's germline CDR1 is SGDLS and CDR2 YYNGEE. The CDR3 length is 14 residues. Trimming pared 7 bases from V and 2 bases from J, leaving 15 bases between. CDR3 amino acids: CASGGGTVNTEAFF. For the CDR3, the DNA is TGTGCCAGCGGTGGGGGCACCGTAAACACTGAAGCTTTCTTT.

The CDR3 here is CASSGGEYNEQFF. The CDR3 DNA follows: TGTGCCAGTAGTGGGGGGGAGTACAATGAGCAGTTCTTC. V usage is TRBV19 and J usage is TRBJ2-1; 7 bases line up with TRBD2. The CDR3 consists of 13 residues. The junction had 2 bases not matched to a gene; V was cut back by 5 bases and J by 4 bases. The germline gives CDR1 LNHDA, CDR2 SQIVND (reference sequence).

The chain employs TRBV19 and TRBJ2-1; 11 bases align to TRBD2. CDR3 length: 15 amino acids. Trimming removed 4 bases from V and 8 bases from J; junction bases left unmatched: 7. Germline V gene lookup returns CDR1 LNHDA and CDR2 SQIVND (reference sequence). This chain's CDR3 is CASSSTSGSIYEQFF. CDR3 DNA: TGTGCCAGTAGTAGTACTAGCGGGAGCATTTATGAGCAGTTCTTC.

The rearrangement uses TRBV7-9 and TRBJ1-1; 8 bases align to TRBD1. J lost 3 bases, V lost 5 bases, and 8 bases had no gene match. The CDR3 covers 15 residues. Looked up from germline, CDR1 is SEHNR and CDR2 is FQNEAQ (reference sequence). The CDR3 sequence is CASSILRGLDTEAFF. DNA for the CDR3: TGTGCCAGCAGCATCCTCAGGGGGCTCGACACTGAAGCTTTCTTT.

This clone appeared a few times. The chain employs TRBV27 and TRBJ1-4; TRBD1 matches 7 bases. The V and J ends lost 5 bases and 6 bases, in that order; junction bases with no gene match: 9. This CDR3 contains 15 residues. CDR1 is MNHEY, CDR2 SMNVEV, per germline (reference sequence). The CDR3 DNA reads TGTGCCAGCAGTCCCTCCGGGACAGCGTATGAAAAACTGTTTTTT. Amino acid sequence: CASSPSGTAYEKLFF.

The V gene is TRBV2, the J gene TRBJ2-7; no reliable D call. Germline loops: CDR1 SNHLY, CDR2 FYNNEI. The CDR3 extends over 14 amino acids. V was clipped by 6 bases and J by 3 bases, with 15 bases between them. The CDR3 sequence: CASSGIDSLYEQYF. The CDR3 DNA reads as TGTGCCAGCAGCGGAATCGACTCCCTCTACGAGCAGTACTTC.

This clone was recorded once. V is TRBV4-2 and J is TRBJ2-1; TRBD2 is a possible D gene (5 bases). CDR1 and CDR2 (germline): LGHNA, YNFKEQ. This CDR3 has 14 amino acids. The ends were cut back, 3 bases at V and 9 bases at J, with 15 bases in the middle. CDR3 sequence reads: CASSHLDGDGEQFF. CDR3 sequence (DNA): TGTGCCAGCAGCCATCTTGACGGGGATGGTGAGCAGTTCTTC.

This rearrangement joins TRBV7-9 to TRBJ2-3; 9 nucleotides match TRBD2. Trimming at V came to 5 bases and at J to 4 bases, leaving 10 bases not matched to a gene. CDR3 size: 16 residues. The germline gives CDR1 SEHNR, CDR2 FQNEAQ (reference sequence). The CDR3 bases are TGTGCCAGCAGCACAGCGCGGGAGGGCCCCGCAGATACGCAGTATTTT. This translates into CASSTAREGPADTQYF. The whole variable domain, remainder taken from reference TRBV7-9 and TRBJ2-3, is DTGVSQNPRHKITKRGQNVTFRCDPISEHNRLYWYRQTLGQGPEFLTYFQNEAQLEKSRLLSDRFSAERPKGSFSTLEIQRTEQGDSAMYLCASSTAREGPADTQYFGPGTRLTVL.

The genes are TRBV19 and TRBJ2-7; TRBD2 matches 9 bases. Germline V CDR1 and CDR2: LNHDA, SQIVND (reference sequence). V lost 5 bases to trimming and J lost 2 bases; unmatched junction nucleotides: 7. CDR3 length: 15 amino acids. The CDR3 spells CASSFDSGGTYEQYF. CDR3 bases: TGTGCCAGTAGTTTCGATAGCGGGGGAACCTACGAGCAGTACTTC.

This sequence joins TRBV21-1 and TRBJ1-1; TRBD1, the table's D call, lacks a check against the DNA. TRBV21-1 is a known pseudogene. The length of the CDR3 is 13 residues. As DNA, the CDR3 is TGTGCCAGCAGACGGACAGGGGGGACTGAAGCTTTCTTT. This codes for CASRRTGGTEAFF.

V is TRBV28 and J is TRBJ2-7, with TRBD1 matching over 8 bases. CDR3 size: 15 residues. CDR1 and CDR2 (germline): MDHEN, SYDVKM. Unmatched junction bases numbered 12, after V lost 7 bases and J lost 4 bases. The CDR3 nucleotides read TGTGCCAGCACCCCTAGTCCCAGGGGGCGATACGAGCAGTACTTC. It specifies CASTPSPRGRYEQYF.